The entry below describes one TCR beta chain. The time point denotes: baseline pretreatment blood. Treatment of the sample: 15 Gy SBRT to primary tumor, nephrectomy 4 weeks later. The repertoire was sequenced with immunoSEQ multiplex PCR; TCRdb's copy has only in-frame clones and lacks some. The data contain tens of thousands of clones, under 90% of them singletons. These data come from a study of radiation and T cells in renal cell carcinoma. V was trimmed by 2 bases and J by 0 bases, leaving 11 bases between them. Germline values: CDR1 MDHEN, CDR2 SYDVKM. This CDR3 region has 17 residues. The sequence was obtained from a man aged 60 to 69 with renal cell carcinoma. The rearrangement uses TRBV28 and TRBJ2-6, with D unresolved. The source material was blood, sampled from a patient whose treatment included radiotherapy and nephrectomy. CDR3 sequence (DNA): TGTGCCAGCAGTTTAGGGTTGGGCCTCTCTGGGGCCAACGTCCTGACTTTC. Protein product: CASSLGLGLSGANVLTF.